This is a list of T cell receptor beta chains from one sample in a study of T cells after yellow fever vaccination. TCRdb re-called the 5' RACE reads with MiXCR, one entry per CDR3 protein. The sample consists of some 200,000 distinct CDR3 sequences, about 3% of them appearing once. The source material was CD4+ T cells sorted from PBMCs, sampled 10 days after the yellow fever booster vaccination. Source of these receptors: a man aged 18 to 29 who received the YFV17D yellow fever vaccine. Each CDR3 is given without its conserved first and last residue. Fields, in order: clone size, J gene, V gene, CDR3 protein. The size field is filled for only some rows; it gives once, few, many or a size class.

few	TRBJ2-7	TRBV10-3	AISAPGQGSYEQY
many	TRBJ1-5	TRBV12-3/TRBV12-4	ASSLGGISNQPQH
few	TRBJ1-2	TRBV5-1	ASSLGGGRARYGYT
NA	TRBJ2-1	TRBV12-3/TRBV12-4	ASRPQVWRDEQF
many	TRBJ2-1	TRBV12-3/TRBV12-4	ASSLWSGEQF
many	TRBJ1-5	TRBV6-6	ASSSRGQSNQPQH
NA	TRBJ1-6	TRBV12-3/TRBV12-4	ASSLMSDGLYNSPLH
NA	TRBJ2-5	TRBV7-2	ASSFSLQETQY
NA	TRBJ2-5	TRBV7-9	ASSLGDRAETQY
many	TRBJ2-3	TRBV28	ASRPRLAGGHTDTQY
NA	TRBJ2-1	TRBV24-1	ATSDSPGQGDYNEQF
many	TRBJ2-3	TRBV4-2	ASSQDPSGSTDTQY
NA	TRBJ1-3	TRBV6-5	ASSYGTAGNTIY
many	TRBJ2-1	TRBV20-1	SAEGPHYNEQF
many	TRBJ2-3	TRBV12-3/TRBV12-4	ASSPRTGGVSTDTQY
NA	TRBJ2-6	TRBV5-1	ASSSRGPGANVLT